One and the same sample provided the 4 T cell receptor beta chains below, sequenced in a study of T cell responses to AZD1222 COVID-19 vaccine. Using immunoSEQ multiplex PCR, the repertoire was profiled, and TCRdb retains in-frame clones only, with some absent. Of 130,000 to 150,000 clones in the sample, approximately 90% were seen once. Sequenced material: peripheral blood, taken on day 0 of AZD1222 vaccination. The receptors stem from an adult in good health.

The rearrangement joins TRBV7-9 to TRBJ2-1; TRBD1 aligns across 8 bases. J was trimmed by 0 bases and V by 5 bases; bases with no gene match: 3. This CDR3 is built from 15 residues. Germline V gives CDR1 SEHNR, CDR2 FQNEAQ (reference sequence). The CDR3 region has the DNA TGTGCCAGCAGCCCAGGGGGCGTCTCCTACAATGAGCAGTTCTTC. The encoded protein is CASSPGGVSYNEQFF.

Only one count was recorded for this clone. The chain uses TRBV3-1 (or the pseudogene TRBV3-2) and TRBJ2-5; D is ambiguous. Germline CDR1 reads LGHDT; CDR2 reads YNNKEL (reference sequence). V was shortened by 7 bases and J by 1 base, with 16 bases between the two germline ends. This CDR3 spans 15 amino acids. CDR3 in DNA: TGTGCCAGCACCCCTTCTCATGACTCCCAAGAGACCCAGTACTTC. It encodes CASTPSHDSQETQYF.

The table lists this clone with a few counts. The V call is TRBV5-1, the J call TRBJ1-1; TRBD1 matches at 9 bases. The CDR3 length is 15 residues. Trimming at V came to 4 bases and at J to 4 bases, leaving 8 bases not matched to a gene. Germline loops: CDR1 SGHRS, CDR2 YFSETQ. The CDR3 coding sequence is TGCGCCAGCAGCGGCGGGACAGGGAGGACCACTGAAGCTTTCTTT. It specifies CASSGGTGRTTEAFF.

The rearrangement joins TRBV4-1 to TRBJ1-2; D gene unclear. The CDR3 totals 14 residues. The germline V gene encodes CDR1 MGHRA and CDR2 YSYEKL. V lost 0 bases to trimming and J lost 7 bases, with 12 bases between them. CDR3 coding DNA: TGCGCCAGCAGCCAAGATTGGGCGGGGAGTGGCTACACCTTC. The encoded protein is CASSQDWAGSGYTF.